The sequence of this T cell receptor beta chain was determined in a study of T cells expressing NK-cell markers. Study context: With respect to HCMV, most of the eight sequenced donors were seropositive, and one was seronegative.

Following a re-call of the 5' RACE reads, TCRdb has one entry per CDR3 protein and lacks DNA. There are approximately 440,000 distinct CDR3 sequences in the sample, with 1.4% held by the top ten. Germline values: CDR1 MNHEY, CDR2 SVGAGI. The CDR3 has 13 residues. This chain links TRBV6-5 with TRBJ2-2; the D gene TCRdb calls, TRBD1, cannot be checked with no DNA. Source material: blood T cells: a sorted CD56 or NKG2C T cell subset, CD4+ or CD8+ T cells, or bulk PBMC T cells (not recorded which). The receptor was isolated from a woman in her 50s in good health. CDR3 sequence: CASTGTGAGELFF.